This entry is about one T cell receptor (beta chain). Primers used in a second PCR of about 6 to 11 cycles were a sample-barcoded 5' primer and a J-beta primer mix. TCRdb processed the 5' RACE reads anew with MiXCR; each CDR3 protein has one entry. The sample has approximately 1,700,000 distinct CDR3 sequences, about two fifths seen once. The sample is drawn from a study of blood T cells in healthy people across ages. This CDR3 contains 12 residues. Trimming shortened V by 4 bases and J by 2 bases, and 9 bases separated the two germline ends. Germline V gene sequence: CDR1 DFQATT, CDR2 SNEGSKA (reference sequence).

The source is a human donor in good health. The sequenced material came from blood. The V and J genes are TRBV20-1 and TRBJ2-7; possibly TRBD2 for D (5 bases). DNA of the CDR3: TGCAGTGCTATGTACGGGACCTACGAGCAGTACTTC. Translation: CSAMYGTYEQYF.